Listed below are T cell receptor beta chains from one sample, sequenced in a study of identical twins. TCRdb re-analysed the 5' RACE reads in MiXCR, keeping a single row per CDR3 protein. This table holds 350,000 to 600,000 distinct CDR3 sequences, 13% to 15% found once. The same data also contributed to another study, on yellow fever vaccine responses in identical twins.

The sample comprised CD4+ T cells sorted from blood. The receptor set was obtained from a woman between 18 and 29 years old in good health. Each CDR3 is given without its conserved first and last residue. Fields, in order: V gene, J gene, CDR3 protein.

TRBV4-2	TRBJ2-5	ASSQGALGVSVGQTQY
TRBV20-1	TRBJ2-7	SAIAGIYEQY
TRBV28	TRBJ1-4	ASSWTGGGGEKLF
TRBV11-1	TRBJ2-7	ASSLDLAGEYTYEQY
TRBV20-1	TRBJ2-7	SARRLAGVFYEQY
TRBV6-5	TRBJ1-1	ASSYSFPGHRGGNTEAF
TRBV27	TRBJ2-7	ASSLEPGYEQY
TRBV5-1	TRBJ1-5	ASSLAGQEGYQPQH
TRBV2	TRBJ2-1	ASSDSWDNEQF
TRBV10-3	TRBJ2-2	ASSPGAGVTTGELF
TRBV20-1	TRBJ2-1	SARAGGEAYNEQF
TRBV12-3/TRBV12-4	TRBJ2-7	ASSTDVYEQY
TRBV10-3	TRBJ1-1	AISDLAEAF
TRBV12-3/TRBV12-4	TRBJ2-1	ASSLATGVLANEQF
TRBV20-1	TRBJ2-3	SARDPEGVDTQY
TRBV6-5	TRBJ2-7	ASSYSTVGRRGSYEQY
TRBV7-2	TRBJ2-2	ASSHTTNTGELF
TRBV28	TRBJ1-1	ASRSFSEAF
TRBV28	TRBJ2-7	ASRDLEQY
TRBV11-2	TRBJ2-2	ASSPRDKRVPKTGELF
TRBV29-1	TRBJ2-5	SVETGKGTQY
TRBV5-6	TRBJ2-1	ASSFAGLANEQF
TRBV27	TRBJ2-5	ASSFYGDRETQY
TRBV3-1	TRBJ2-1	ASSQGNRGLGGRAAEQF
TRBV11-2	TRBJ2-5	ASSYLQTGTRQTQY
TRBV12-3/TRBV12-4	TRBJ2-2	TSSLGVTKTGDTGELF
TRBV20-1	TRBJ2-3	SARPGTSGRGDTQY
TRBV28	TRBJ2-7	ASSPWARDSYEQY
TRBV5-1	TRBJ2-2	ASSFVTSDTGELF
TRBV18	TRBJ2-5	ASSPGQQETQY
TRBV6-1	TRBJ2-7	ASSEGRGFRSYEQY
TRBV2	TRBJ2-2	ARLSSGSSNTGELF
TRBV27	TRBJ1-2	ASKYQGGNYGYT
TRBV6-1	TRBJ2-3	ASTPRGLPGWDTQY
TRBV20-1	TRBJ2-1	SARDQGGTGPNNEQF
TRBV5-1	TRBJ2-5	ASSLPGRRGQMGQLQETQY
TRBV10-3	TRBJ2-1	AISNSGTAYNEQF
TRBV24-1	TRBJ2-2	ATSTPQPGQGASGRANGELF
TRBV9	TRBJ2-7	ASSPRGGVSYEQY
TRBV19	TRBJ2-3	ASTLAGGPEDTQY
TRBV21-1	TRBJ2-7	ASSPQLAGGPHEQY
TRBV12-3/TRBV12-4	TRBJ1-1	ASSFRRGDTTEAF
TRBV29-1	TRBJ2-7	SVSRSGNEQY
TRBV5-1	TRBJ2-7	ASSAEWTGGSSEQY
TRBV12-3/TRBV12-4	TRBJ1-5	ASSLIGATNQPQH
TRBV7-2	TRBJ2-3	ASSPVQVITDTQY
TRBV20-1	TRBJ2-1	SAVGPSSIEQF
TRBV11-1	TRBJ2-1	ASSLGQGSSGGSYNEQF
TRBV12-3/TRBV12-4	TRBJ2-5	ASSRLGGQETQY